This T cell receptor (beta chain) derives from a study of Tregs in tolerant kidney transplant recipients. Study-level results: Tolerant patients' donor-specific Tregs expanded beyond overall Tregs, suggesting antigen-driven growth. The small number of patients limits these findings pending further validation.

This CDR3 has 13 amino acids. Germline assignment: CDR1 LNHNV and CDR2 YYDKDF (reference sequence). Unmatched junction bases numbered 4, after V lost 8 bases and J lost 5 bases. CD4+CD25+CD127- Tregs, CD4+CD25- non-Tregs, CD4 and CD8 cells were sorted. This clone occurred once. Its antigen is unidentified. Sequenced by immunoSEQ multiplex PCR; TCRdb stores in-frame clones only, minus some. The sample lists about 66,000 clones; roughly 92% were seen once. The origin of this receptor is a human donor who received a combined kidney and bone marrow transplant. The chain carries TRBV15 and TRBJ2-5, with 11 bases identical to TRBD1. Sample: CD8+ T cells from blood, taken before the transplant. The CDR3 loop is CATRTGGGETQYF. As DNA, the CDR3 is TGTGCCACCCGGACAGGGGGCGGTGAGACCCAGTACTTC.